This T cell receptor (beta chain) was recovered during a study of blood T cell repertoires in COVID-19. In the study overall: The analysed material was cDNA or gDNA that came from T cells, B-cell-depleted T cells, or PBMCs.

CDR1 is SQVTM, CDR2 ANQGSEA, per germline. There are 13 residues in the CDR3. The junction had 12 bases not matched to a gene; V was cut back by 6 bases and J by 9 bases. Original processing notes: Amplification of reference gene primers provided the estimated nucleated cell counts. The assay was immunoSEQ multiplex PCR, and TCRdb's table has in-frame clones only and misses some. That table gives V, J and clone size, and the DNA gave D and trimming. The sample consists of under 300,000 clones, about 87% of them appearing once. Cohort 3 recovered donors had two negative PCRs, clearance, or symptom resolution. The sample holds a few counts of this clone.

The receptor's source is a woman in her fifties or sixties who had recovered from COVID-19. Material: PBMCs or T cells enriched from blood (not recorded which). V gene TRBV29-1 combines with J gene TRBJ1-2, with TRBD1 matching over 8 bases. The CDR3 loop is CSVSLGQGNRYTF. CDR3 nucleotides: TGCAGCGTCTCTCTAGGACAGGGTAATCGCTACACCTTC.